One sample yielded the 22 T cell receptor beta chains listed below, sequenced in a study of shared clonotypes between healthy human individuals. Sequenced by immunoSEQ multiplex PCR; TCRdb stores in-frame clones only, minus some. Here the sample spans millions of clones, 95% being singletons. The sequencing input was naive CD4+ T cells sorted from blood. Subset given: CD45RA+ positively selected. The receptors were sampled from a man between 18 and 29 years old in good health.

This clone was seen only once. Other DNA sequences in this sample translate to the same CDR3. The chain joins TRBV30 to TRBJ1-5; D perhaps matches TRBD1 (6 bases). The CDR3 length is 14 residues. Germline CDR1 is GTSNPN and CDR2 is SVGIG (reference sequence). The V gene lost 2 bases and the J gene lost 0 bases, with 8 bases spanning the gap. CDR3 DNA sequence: TGTGCCTGGAGTACAGGGAATAGCAATCAGCCCCAGCATTTT. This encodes CAWSTGNSNQPQHF.

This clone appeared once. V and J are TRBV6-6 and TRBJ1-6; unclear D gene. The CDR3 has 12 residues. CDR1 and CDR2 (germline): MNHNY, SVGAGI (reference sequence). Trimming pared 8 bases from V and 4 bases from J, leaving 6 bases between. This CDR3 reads CASFDYNSPLHF. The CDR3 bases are TGTGCCAGCTTCGATTATAATTCACCCCTCCACTTT.

The CDR3 DNA reads as TGTGCCAGCCAGGGACTAAGGAAGACCCAGTACTTC. Residues: CASQGLRKTQYF. The rearrangement links TRBV6-1 to TRBJ2-5; 7 bases are a match to TRBD2. Germline V lookup: CDR1 MNHNS, CDR2 SASEGT. This CDR3 has 12 residues. Trimming at V came to 8 bases and at J to 6 bases, leaving 6 bases not matched to a gene.

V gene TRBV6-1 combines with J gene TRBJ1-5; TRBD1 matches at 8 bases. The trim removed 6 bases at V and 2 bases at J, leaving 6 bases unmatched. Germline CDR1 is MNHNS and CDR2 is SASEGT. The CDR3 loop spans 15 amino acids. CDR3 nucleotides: TGTGCCAGCAGAAGACAGGGGAATGGCAATCAGCCCCAGCATTTT. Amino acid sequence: CASRRQGNGNQPQHF.

The DNA for the CDR3 is TGTGCCAGTAGCGAGGGGGCCACAGATACGCAGTATTTT. This codes for CASSEGATDTQYF. The chain is built from TRBV19 and TRBJ2-3, with 7 nucleotides matching TRBD1. The ends lost 6 bases at V and 2 bases at J; junction bases unmatched: 2. In germline, CDR1 is LNHDA, CDR2 SQIVND (reference sequence). This CDR3 is built from 13 residues.

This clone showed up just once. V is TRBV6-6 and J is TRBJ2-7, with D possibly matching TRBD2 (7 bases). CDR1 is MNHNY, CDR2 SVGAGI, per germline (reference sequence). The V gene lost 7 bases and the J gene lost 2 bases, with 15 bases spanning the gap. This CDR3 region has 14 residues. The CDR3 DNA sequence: TGTGCCAGCAATAGGGGGGGCAGGACCTACGAGCAGTACTTC. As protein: CASNRGGRTYEQYF.

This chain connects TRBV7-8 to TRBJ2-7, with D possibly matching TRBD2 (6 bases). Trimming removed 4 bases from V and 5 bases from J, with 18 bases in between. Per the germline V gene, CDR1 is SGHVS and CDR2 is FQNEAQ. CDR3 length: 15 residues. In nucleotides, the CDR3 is TGTGCCAGCAGCTCAGCGGGCAGGGTGGGGGACGAGCAGTACTTC. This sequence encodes CASSSAGRVGDEQYF.

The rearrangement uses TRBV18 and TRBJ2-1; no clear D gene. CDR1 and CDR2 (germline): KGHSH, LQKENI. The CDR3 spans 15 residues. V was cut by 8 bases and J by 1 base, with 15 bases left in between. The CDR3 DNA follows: TGTGCCAGCCTGGGTGAGGCGAGGTCCTACAATGAGCAGTTCTTC. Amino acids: CASLGEARSYNEQFF.

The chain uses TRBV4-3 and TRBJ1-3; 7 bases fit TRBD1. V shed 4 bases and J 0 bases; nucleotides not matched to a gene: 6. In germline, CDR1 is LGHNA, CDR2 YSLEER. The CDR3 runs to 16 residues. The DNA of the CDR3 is TGCGCCAGCAGCCTAGGGGCAGGGGGCTCTGGAAACACCATATATTTT. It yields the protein CASSLGAGGSGNTIYF.

CDR3 DNA sequence: TGTGCCAGCTCACCCGTCGAGCGGGAGGCTTCAGATACGCAGTATTTT. It is translated as CASSPVEREASDTQYF. This chain links TRBV18 with TRBJ2-3; TRBD2 agrees at 9 bases. Germline CDR1 is KGHSH and CDR2 is LQKENI. The CDR3 sequence is 16 residues long. Trimming cost V 3 bases and J 4 bases; bases outside gene matches: 8. Full variable domain (rest looked up from reference TRBV18 and TRBJ2-3): NAGVMQNPRHLVRRRGQEARLRCSPMKGHSHVYWYRQLPEEGLKFMVYLQKENIIDESGMPKERFSAEFPKEGPSILRIQQVVRGDSAAYFCASSPVEREASDTQYFGPGTRLTVL.

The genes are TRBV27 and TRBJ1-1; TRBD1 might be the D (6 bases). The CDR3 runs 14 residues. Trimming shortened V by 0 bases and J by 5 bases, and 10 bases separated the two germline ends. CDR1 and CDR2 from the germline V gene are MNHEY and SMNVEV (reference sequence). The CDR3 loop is CASSLSGGATEAFF. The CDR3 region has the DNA TGTGCCAGCAGTTTATCGGGGGGGGCGACTGAAGCTTTCTTT.

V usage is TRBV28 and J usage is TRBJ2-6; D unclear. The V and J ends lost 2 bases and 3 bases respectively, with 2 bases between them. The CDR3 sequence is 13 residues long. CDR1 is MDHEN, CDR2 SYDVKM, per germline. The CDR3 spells CASSLNGANVLTF. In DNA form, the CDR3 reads TGTGCCAGCAGTTTAAATGGGGCCAACGTCCTGACTTTC.

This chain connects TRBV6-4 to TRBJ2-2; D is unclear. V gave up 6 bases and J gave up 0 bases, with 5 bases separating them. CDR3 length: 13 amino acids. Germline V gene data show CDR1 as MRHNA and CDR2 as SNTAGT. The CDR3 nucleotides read TGTGCCAGCAGGGGCCCGAACACCGGGGAGCTGTTTTTT. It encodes CASRGPNTGELFF.

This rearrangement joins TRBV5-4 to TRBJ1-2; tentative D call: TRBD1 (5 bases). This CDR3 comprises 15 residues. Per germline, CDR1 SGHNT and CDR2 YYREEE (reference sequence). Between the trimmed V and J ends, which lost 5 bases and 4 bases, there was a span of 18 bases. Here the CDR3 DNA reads TGTGCCAGCAGGCAGGAGGACACATCGGCCTATGGCTACACCTTC. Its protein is CASRQEDTSAYGYTF.

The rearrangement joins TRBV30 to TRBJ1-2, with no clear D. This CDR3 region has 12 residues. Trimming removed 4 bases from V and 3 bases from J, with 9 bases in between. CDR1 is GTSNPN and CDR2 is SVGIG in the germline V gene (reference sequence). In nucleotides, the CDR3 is TGTGCCTGGACAGAGGCAGACTATGGCTACACCTTC. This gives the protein CAWTEADYGYTF.

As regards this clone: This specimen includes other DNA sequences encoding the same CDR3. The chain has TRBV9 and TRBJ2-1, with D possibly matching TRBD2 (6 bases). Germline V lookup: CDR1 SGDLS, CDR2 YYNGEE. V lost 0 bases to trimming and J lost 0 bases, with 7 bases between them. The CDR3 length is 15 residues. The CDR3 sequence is CASSVGGLSYNEQFF. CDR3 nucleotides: TGTGCCAGCAGCGTAGGGGGACTCTCCTACAATGAGCAGTTCTTC.

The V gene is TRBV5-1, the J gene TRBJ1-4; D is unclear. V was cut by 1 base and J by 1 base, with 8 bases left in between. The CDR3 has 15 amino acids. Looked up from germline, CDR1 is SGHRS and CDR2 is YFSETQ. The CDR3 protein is CASSLWAGTNEKLFF. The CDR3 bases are TGCGCCAGCAGCTTGTGGGCAGGAACTAATGAAAAACTGTTTTTT. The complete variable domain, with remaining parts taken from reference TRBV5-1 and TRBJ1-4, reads KAGVTQTPRYLIKTRGQQVTLSCSPISGHRSVSWYQQTPGQGLQFLFEYFSETQRNKGNFPGRFSGRQFSNSRSEMNVSTLELGDSALYLCASSLWAGTNEKLFFGSGTQLSVL.

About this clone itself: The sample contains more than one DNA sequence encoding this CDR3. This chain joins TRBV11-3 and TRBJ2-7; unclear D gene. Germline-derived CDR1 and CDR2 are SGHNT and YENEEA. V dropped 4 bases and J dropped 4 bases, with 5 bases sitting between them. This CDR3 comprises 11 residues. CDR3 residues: CASSSGYEQYF. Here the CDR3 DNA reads TGTGCCAGCAGCTCCGGATACGAGCAGTACTTC.

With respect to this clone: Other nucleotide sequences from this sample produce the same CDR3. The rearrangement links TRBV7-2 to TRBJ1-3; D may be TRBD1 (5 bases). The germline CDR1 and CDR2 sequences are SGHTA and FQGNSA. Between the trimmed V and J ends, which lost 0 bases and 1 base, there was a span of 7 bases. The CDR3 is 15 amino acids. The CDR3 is CASSLATGSGNTIYF. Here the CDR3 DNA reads TGTGCCAGCAGCTTAGCTACAGGATCTGGAAACACCATATATTTT.

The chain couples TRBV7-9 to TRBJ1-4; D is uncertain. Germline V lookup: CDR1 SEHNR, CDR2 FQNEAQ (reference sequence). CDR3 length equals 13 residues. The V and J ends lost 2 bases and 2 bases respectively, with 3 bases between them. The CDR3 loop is CASSLSTNEKLFF. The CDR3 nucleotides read TGTGCCAGCAGCTTATCCACTAATGAAAAACTGTTTTTT. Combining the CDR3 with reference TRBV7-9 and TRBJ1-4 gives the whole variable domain DTGVSQNPRHKITKRGQNVTFRCDPISEHNRLYWYRQTLGQGPEFLTYFQNEAQLEKSRLLSDRFSAERPKGSFSTLEIQRTEQGDSAMYLCASSLSTNEKLFFGSGTQLSVL.

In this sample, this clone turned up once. The CDR3 DNA sequence: TGCGCCAGCAGCCGGGCAGGCCAGAACACTGAAGCTTTCTTT. Translating it yields CASSRAGQNTEAFF. This sequence joins TRBV4-3 and TRBJ1-1; D gene unclear. The length of the CDR3 is 14 residues. Trimming took 4 bases from V and 1 from J, leaving 10 bases between them. CDR1 and CDR2 (germline): LGHNA, YSLEER.

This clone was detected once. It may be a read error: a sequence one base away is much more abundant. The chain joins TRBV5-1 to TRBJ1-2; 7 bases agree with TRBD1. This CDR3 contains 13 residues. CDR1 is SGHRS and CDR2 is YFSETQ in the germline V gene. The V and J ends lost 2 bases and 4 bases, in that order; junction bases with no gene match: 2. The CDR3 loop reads CASSFGQAYGYTF. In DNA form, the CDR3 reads TGCGCCAGCAGCTTCGGACAGGCCTATGGCTACACCTTC.